One and the same sample provided the 27 T cell receptor beta chains below, sequenced in a study of T cell responses to AZD1222 COVID-19 vaccine. The method was immunoSEQ multiplex PCR; TCRdb's version includes in-frame clones alone and lacks a portion of them. The table has 69,000 or so clones, about 90% seen once. The material sequenced was peripheral blood, taken 28 days after the second AZD1222 dose. All receptors derive from an adult who received the AZD1222 COVID-19 vaccine.

This chain joins TRBV20-1 and TRBJ1-1, with TRBD1 matching over 9 bases. The germline gives CDR1 DFQATT, CDR2 SNEGSKA (reference sequence). This CDR3 region has 16 residues. V shed 3 bases, J shed 8 bases, and the junction held 16 bases outside the gene matches. CDR3 sequence (DNA): TGCAGTGCTAGTCCGGGACAGGGTGGAATATTGGTGGAAGCTTTCTTT. This translates into CSASPGQGGILVEAFF.

The CDR3 nucleotides are TGTGCCAGCAGCTCCTCTTCCGGTTACGAGCAGTACTTC. Translated, it gives CASSSSSGYEQYF. V is TRBV7-3 and J is TRBJ2-7; D is unclear. This CDR3 has 13 amino acids. From germline, CDR1 is SGHTA and CDR2 FQGTGA. V was cut by 4 bases and J by 4 bases, with 11 bases left in between.

This clone showed up just a few times. The chain joins TRBV10-3 to TRBJ1-2; D unclear. V dropped 8 bases and J dropped 8 bases, with 18 bases sitting between them. This CDR3 contains 13 residues. The germline V gene encodes CDR1 ENHRY and CDR2 SYGVKD. The CDR3 DNA sequence: TGTGCCATCGGGGAACCCGTACAAGGCGGCTACACCTTC. This gives the protein CAIGEPVQGGYTF.

The J gene is TRBJ1-4, the V gene TRBV7-9; 7 nucleotides match TRBD1. CDR1 SEHNR and CDR2 FQNEAQ come from the germline V gene (reference sequence). The junction had 6 bases not matched to a gene; V was cut back by 3 bases and J by 8 bases. This CDR3 region has 14 residues. The CDR3 sequence is CASSFRQGGEKLFF. CDR3 nucleotides: TGTGCCAGCAGCTTCCGACAGGGTGGGGAAAAACTGTTTTTT. Full variable domain (remainder filled in from reference TRBV7-9 and TRBJ1-4): DTGVSQNPRHKITKRGQNVTFRCDPISEHNRLYWYRQTLGQGPEFLTYFQNEAQLEKSRLLSDRFSAERPKGSFSTLEIQRTEQGDSAMYLCASSFRQGGEKLFFGSGTQLSVL.

This chain links TRBV2 with TRBJ2-7; TRBD2 is a possible D gene (5 bases). There are 12 residues in the CDR3. V was shortened by 6 bases and J by 5 bases, with 11 bases between the two germline ends. Germline V lookup: CDR1 SNHLY, CDR2 FYNNEI. CDR3 nucleotide sequence: TGTGCCAGCAGGAGGGTAGGCCACGAGCAGTACTTC. This sequence encodes CASRRVGHEQYF.

In its sample, this clone is medium-sized (0.01 to 0.1%). This chain connects TRBV14 to TRBJ2-7, with 10 bases identical to TRBD2. V dropped 6 bases and J dropped 2; count of bases not matched to a gene: 4. In germline, CDR1 is SGHDN, CDR2 FVKESK. CDR3 size: 14 residues. CDR3: CASRPSGSAYEQYF. CDR3 DNA sequence: TGTGCCAGCAGACCTAGCGGGAGCGCCTACGAGCAGTACTTC.

This chain links TRBV7-8 with TRBJ1-3; no reliable D call. CDR3 length: 12 amino acids. V lost 1 base to trimming and J lost 4 bases, with 2 bases between them. Germline loops: CDR1 SGHVS, CDR2 FQNEAQ. The CDR3 nucleotides are TGTGCCAGCAGCTTAGAAGGAAACACCATATATTTT. It is translated as CASSLEGNTIYF.

This chain joins TRBV18 and TRBJ1-4; D is unresolved. The V gene's germline CDR1 is KGHSH and CDR2 LQKENI. The CDR3 has 10 residues. Trimming took off 5 bases at V and 7 bases at J, with 2 bases between the two ends. Here the CDR3 reads CASSAEKLFF. As DNA, the CDR3 is TGTGCCAGCTCAGCTGAAAAACTGTTTTTT.

The rearrangement joins TRBV6-2 or TRBV6-3 to TRBJ2-7; 13 positions agree with TRBD2. CDR1 and CDR2 (germline): MNHEY, SVGEGT. Losses at the gene ends were 2 bases for V and 5 bases for J; bases not matched to a gene: 6. The CDR3 covers 16 residues. The CDR3 nucleotides read TGTGCCAGCAGTTACGAACTAGCGGGAGGGCAGGACGAGCAGTACTTC. It codes for CASSYELAGGQDEQYF.

The V call is TRBV27, the J call TRBJ2-3, with 7 bases fitting TRBD1. The germline gives CDR1 MNHEY, CDR2 SMNVEV (reference sequence). The V segment lost 3 bases and the J segment 1 base; nucleotides outside the gene matches: 10. This CDR3 comprises 17 residues. This CDR3 reads CASSLGDSSSGTDTQYF. DNA for the CDR3: TGTGCCAGCAGTTTGGGGGACAGTTCCTCTGGCACAGATACGCAGTATTTT.

The chain joins TRBV18 to TRBJ1-3; weak D call: TRBD1 (5 bases). This CDR3 contains 17 residues. Trimming shortened V by 2 bases and J by 4 bases, and 18 bases separated the two germline ends. CDR1 and CDR2 from the germline V gene are KGHSH and LQKENI. CDR3 nucleotides: TGTGCCAGCTCACCATCGGAGGCCAGGGATCCCGGAAACACCATATATTTT. The encoded protein is CASSPSEARDPGNTIYF.

This clone appeared a single time. The same CDR3 arises from other DNA sequences in this sample as well. CDR3 loop: CSASAGQGNQPQHF. The CDR3 DNA reads TGCAGTGCTAGTGCGGGGCAGGGTAATCAGCCCCAGCATTTT. This chain links TRBV20-1 with TRBJ1-5, with a possible D match to TRBD1 (5 bases). Per germline, CDR1 DFQATT and CDR2 SNEGSKA (reference sequence). V was shortened by 3 bases and J by 4 bases, with 13 bases between the two germline ends. This CDR3 region has 14 residues.

This chain uses TRBV12-3 or TRBV12-4 with TRBJ1-1; D is unclear. With 5 bases removed from V and 0 bases from J, the gap between germline ends came to 7 bases. There are 13 residues in the CDR3. CDR3 loop: CASSHEMNTEAFF. The DNA of the CDR3 is TGTGCCAGCAGTCACGAGATGAACACTGAAGCTTTCTTT.

This chain connects TRBV6-5 to TRBJ2-1, with 9 bases fitting TRBD1. There are 15 residues in the CDR3. The trim removed 8 bases at V and 7 bases at J, leaving 12 bases unmatched. CDR1 MNHEY and CDR2 SVGAGI come from the germline V gene. The CDR3 is CASLIAGTGKNEQFF. The CDR3 nucleotides read TGTGCCAGCCTTATAGCCGGGACAGGGAAAAATGAGCAGTTCTTC.

This chain connects TRBV29-1 to TRBJ1-2; D is uncertain. The V gene's germline CDR1 is SQVTM and CDR2 ANQGSEA. V shed 4 bases and J shed 4 bases, with 10 bases lying between them. The CDR3 consists of 12 residues. The CDR3: CSVAAGGYGYTF. In nucleotides, the CDR3 is TGCAGCGTTGCTGCAGGAGGCTATGGCTACACCTTC.

The chain couples TRBV14 to TRBJ1-3; 8 bases agree with TRBD1. Germline-derived CDR1 and CDR2 are SGHDN and FVKESK. Trimming cost V 0 bases and J 3 bases; bases outside gene matches: 16. The CDR3 sequence is 20 residues long. The CDR3 bases are TGTGCCAGCAGCCAAGAAATCGTATTTCGTAGGACAGGGAGTGGAAACACCATATATTTT. It encodes CASSQEIVFRRTGSGNTIYF.

The V call is TRBV15, the J call TRBJ1-5; tentatively, D is TRBD1 (5 bases). The germline V and J ends were trimmed by 0 bases and 6 bases, with 12 bases remaining between them. The V gene's germline CDR1 is LNHNV and CDR2 YYDKDF (reference sequence). The CDR3 length is 15 residues. CDR3 nucleotides: TGTGCCACCAGCAGAGATCAGGGCGCGGGTCAGCCCCAGCATTTT. Residues: CATSRDQGAGQPQHF.

This chain links TRBV10-2 with TRBJ1-1, with 7 bases lining up with TRBD1. Germline V gene sequence: CDR1 WSHSY, CDR2 SAAADI. The trim removed 8 bases at V and 1 base at J, leaving 10 bases unmatched. The CDR3 extends over 15 amino acids. The CDR3 loop reads CASGRTGQSNTEAFF. The CDR3 region has the DNA TGCGCCAGCGGACGGACGGGACAGTCGAACACTGAAGCTTTCTTT.

The chain employs TRBV19 and TRBJ1-5; 10 bases line up with TRBD1. Losses at the gene ends were 10 bases for V and 4 bases for J; bases not matched to a gene: 4. The CDR3 runs to 13 residues. Germline V gene sequence: CDR1 LNHDA, CDR2 SQIVND (reference sequence). The CDR3 nucleotides read TGTGCCACCGAGGACAGGGGGAATCAGCCCCAGCATTTT. This codes for CATEDRGNQPQHF.

This sequence joins TRBV7-9 and TRBJ2-1; TRBD2 might be the D (6 bases). CDR3 length equals 15 residues. The germline CDR1 and CDR2 sequences are SEHNR and FQNEAQ (reference sequence). V gave up 1 base and J gave up 2 bases, with 9 bases separating them. CDR3 sequence (DNA): TGTGCCAGCAGCTTAGACGGGACTGCCTACAATGAGCAGTTCTTC. This gives the protein CASSLDGTAYNEQFF.

J is TRBJ1-5 and V is TRBV10-2, with TRBD1 matching 7 bases. This CDR3 is built from 15 residues. V lost 6 bases and J lost 2; bases outside the gene matches: 7. Germline V lookup: CDR1 WSHSY, CDR2 SAAADI. This CDR3 reads CASRAGGTGNQPQHF. The CDR3 DNA follows: TGCGCCAGCAGGGCTGGAGGGACAGGCAATCAGCCCCAGCATTTT.

The rearrangement joins TRBV2 to TRBJ2-7, with 7 positions matching TRBD2. The CDR3 extends over 17 amino acids. The V gene's germline CDR1 is SNHLY and CDR2 FYNNEI. With V trimmed by 5 bases and J by 7 bases, 20 bases remained unmatched. CDR3 in amino acids: CASSITVSGAVRQEQYF. The CDR3, as DNA: TGTGCCAGCAGTATCACGGTAAGCGGGGCCGTGAGGCAAGAGCAGTACTTC.

J is TRBJ1-3 and V is TRBV30, with D perhaps matching TRBD1 (6 bases). V was cut by 1 base and J by 7 bases, with 11 bases left in between. Per germline, CDR1 GTSNPN and CDR2 SVGIG (reference sequence). The CDR3 loop spans 13 amino acids. Written as DNA, the CDR3 is TGTGCCTGGAGTGGTGGACAGTGGAACACCATATATTTT. This translates into CAWSGGQWNTIYF.

V gene TRBV14 combines with J gene TRBJ1-2; possible D gene TRBD1, 5 bases. The CDR3 covers 16 residues. V was trimmed by 0 bases and J by 5 bases, leaving 16 bases between them. CDR1 and CDR2 (germline): SGHDN, FVKESK. CDR3 bases: TGTGCCAGCAGCCAAGATTCGTCAGGGCCCGGGTATGGCTACACCTTC. Translated, it gives CASSQDSSGPGYGYTF.

This clone came up once. V is TRBV27 and J is TRBJ1-5, with D possibly being TRBD1 (6 bases). With 3 bases removed from V and 2 bases from J, the gap between germline ends came to 17 bases. CDR1 is MNHEY and CDR2 is SMNVEV in the germline V gene (reference sequence). CDR3 size: 17 residues. CDR3 sequence reads: CASSFSQQGPRNQPQHF. The CDR3 region has the DNA TGTGCCAGCAGTTTCTCCCAACAGGGCCCTCGCAATCAGCCCCAGCATTTT.

The V and J genes are TRBV19 and TRBJ2-7; 8 positions match TRBD1. J lost 5 bases, V lost 5 bases, and 5 bases had no gene match. This CDR3 is built from 13 residues. The germline V gene encodes CDR1 LNHDA and CDR2 SQIVND (reference sequence). The CDR3 sequence is CASSADRDNEQYF. CDR3 DNA: TGTGCCAGTAGTGCGGACAGGGACAACGAGCAGTACTTC.

This chain joins TRBV29-1 and TRBJ2-7; 7 bases align to TRBD1. This CDR3 is built from 14 residues. V shed 6 bases and J 0 bases; nucleotides not matched to a gene: 8. Germline V lookup: CDR1 SQVTM, CDR2 ANQGSEA. The CDR3 loop is CSVSGQPGSYEQYF. The CDR3 coding sequence is TGCAGCGTGTCGGGACAGCCAGGCTCCTACGAGCAGTACTTC.